A single sample gave rise to the 29 T cell receptor beta chains below, sequenced in a study of OX40 agonist ivuxolimab in advanced cancers. Assay: immunoSEQ multiplex PCR; the TCRdb copy retains only in-frame clones and omits some. This table has roughly 53,000 clones, roughly 88% appearing once. Here the sequenced sample was CD4+ or CD8+ T cells sorted from blood, taken in a trial of the OX40 agonist ivuxolimab. The receptors originated from an adult with an advanced solid tumor such as melanoma, head and neck, liver or kidney cancer.

The sample holds one count of this clone. CDR3 coding DNA: TGCGCCAGCAGCCCCGGGACAGGGAGGAATTCACCCCTCCACTTT. Amino acid sequence: CASSPGTGRNSPLHF. The rearrangement uses TRBV4-1 and TRBJ1-6, with 9 bases aligning to TRBD1. In germline, CDR1 is MGHRA, CDR2 YSYEKL. CDR3 length: 15 amino acids. With V trimmed by 4 bases and J by 7 bases, 5 bases remained unmatched.

The chain has TRBV5-1 and TRBJ2-5; D gene unclear. This CDR3 has 14 residues. The germline V gene has CDR1 SGHRS and CDR2 YFSETQ. The V end lost 4 bases, the J end lost 5 bases, and 15 bases lay between the germline ends. This CDR3 reads CASSLKLGVETQYF. The CDR3 DNA is TGCGCCAGCAGCCTAAAGTTGGGTGTGGAGACCCAGTACTTC.

The table lists this clone with a count of one. The chain employs TRBV19 and TRBJ1-2; 8 nucleotides match TRBD1. J lost 4 bases, V lost 4 bases, and 8 bases had no gene match. This CDR3 contains 15 residues. Per germline, CDR1 LNHDA and CDR2 SQIVND (reference sequence). The CDR3 sequence is CASSKSRDRSYGYTF. The CDR3 DNA sequence: TGTGCCAGTAGTAAGTCCCGGGACAGGAGCTATGGCTACACCTTC. Drawing the rest from reference TRBV19 and TRBJ1-2, the complete variable domain is DGGITQSPKYLFRKEGQNVTLSCEQNLNHDAMYWYRQDPGQGLRLIYYSQIVNDFQKGDIAEGYSVSREKKESFPLTVTSAQKNPTAFYLCASSKSRDRSYGYTFGSGTRLTVV.

The chain employs TRBV7-9 and TRBJ1-6, with D possibly TRBD1 on 6 matching bases. The CDR3 has 16 residues. From germline, CDR1 is SEHNR and CDR2 FQNEAQ (reference sequence). Trimming shortened V by 2 bases and J by 7 bases, and 15 bases separated the two germline ends. CDR3 loop: CASSLRGAGENSPLHF. CDR3 coding DNA: TGTGCCAGCAGCTTAAGGGGGGCAGGAGAAAATTCACCCCTCCACTTT.

V is TRBV5-1 and J is TRBJ1-2, with D possibly being TRBD1 (5 bases). CDR3 length: 15 amino acids. Germline lookup yields CDR1 SGHRS and CDR2 YFSETQ. V was clipped by 4 bases and J by 0 bases, with 13 bases between them. CDR3 bases: TGCGCCAGCAGCCCTCGGGGGTTCTCTAACTATGGCTACACCTTC. This encodes CASSPRGFSNYGYTF.

The V call is TRBV2, the J call TRBJ1-5; TRBD1 is a possible D gene (6 bases). Trimming cost V 6 bases and J 2 bases, with 11 bases left between them. The CDR3 has 14 residues. Germline CDR1 and CDR2: SNHLY and FYNNEI. The CDR3 nucleotides are TGTGCCAGCAGCGGACAGAAGGGCAATCAGCCCCAGCATTTT. Protein product: CASSGQKGNQPQHF.

The CDR3 region is CASSVANRDRGLTGELFF. The CDR3 DNA reads TGTGCCAGCAGCGTAGCTAACCGGGACAGGGGGCTCACCGGGGAGCTGTTTTTT. This chain joins TRBV9 and TRBJ2-2; TRBD1 matches at 12 bases. Germline V gives CDR1 SGDLS, CDR2 YYNGEE. The ends lost 0 bases at V and 4 bases at J; junction bases unmatched: 7. The CDR3 length is 18 residues.

The CDR3 nucleotides read TGTGCCAGCAGCTACACGACAGGGGTAGTCCGCGAGCAGTACTTC. This translates into CASSYTTGVVREQYF. The chain combines TRBV14 with TRBJ2-7, with TRBD1 identical over 8 bases. Germline-derived CDR1 and CDR2 are SGHDN and FVKESK. The CDR3 consists of 15 residues. Unmatched junction bases numbered 12, after V lost 5 bases and J lost 6 bases.

The chain couples TRBV5-1 to TRBJ2-2, with 9 bases identical to TRBD1. V dropped 3 bases and J dropped 7; count of bases not matched to a gene: 7. The CDR3 spans 15 residues. Germline lookup yields CDR1 SGHRS and CDR2 YFSETQ. The CDR3 is CASSSGTGYVGELFF. The CDR3 DNA reads as TGCGCCAGCAGCTCCGGGACAGGGTATGTCGGGGAGCTGTTTTTT.

The V gene is TRBV11-2, the J gene TRBJ2-7, with TRBD2 matching 7 bases. V was pared by 1 base and J by 4 bases, with 7 bases of the junction left unmatched. The CDR3 has 15 amino acids. Germline lookup yields CDR1 SGHAT and CDR2 FQNNGV. The CDR3 spells CASSLALGLPYEQYF. The CDR3, as DNA: TGTGCCAGCAGCTTAGCCCTGGGACTACCATACGAGCAGTACTTC.

The CDR3 spells CASSPRTGGGLAGPYEQYF. CDR3 coding DNA: TGTGCCAGCTCCCCTCGGACAGGGGGCGGCCTAGCGGGCCCCTACGAGCAGTACTTC. The rearrangement joins TRBV18 to TRBJ2-7; TRBD1 aligns across 11 bases. The germline V gene has CDR1 KGHSH and CDR2 LQKENI. This CDR3 is built from 19 residues. V dropped 6 bases and J dropped 2; count of bases not matched to a gene: 18.

The CDR3 region has the DNA TGTGCCAGCTCGCCCACAGGGAACACCGGGGAGCTGTTTTTT. Residues: CASSPTGNTGELFF. V is TRBV18 and J is TRBJ2-2; tentative D call: TRBD1 (5 bases). V lost 6 bases and J 1 base, leaving 9 bases between the germline ends. CDR3 length equals 14 residues. CDR1 is KGHSH and CDR2 is LQKENI in the germline V gene.

This chain connects TRBV28 to TRBJ1-5; TRBD1 matches at 7 bases. The V segment lost 6 bases and the J segment 5 bases; nucleotides outside the gene matches: 7. This CDR3 has 14 residues. CDR1 is MDHEN, CDR2 SYDVKM, per germline. The CDR3 DNA follows: TGTGCCAGCAGAGCCGGGACAGAATATCAGCCCCAGCATTTT. The encoded protein is CASRAGTEYQPQHF.

This clone was picked up one time. The chain joins TRBV30 to TRBJ1-2; tentative D call: TRBD1 (6 bases). V was shortened by 7 bases and J by 4 bases, with 13 bases between the two germline ends. The CDR3 spans 12 residues. CDR1 and CDR2 from the germline V gene are GTSNPN and SVGIG (reference sequence). The CDR3 loop is CAFLQGGYGYTF. For the CDR3, the DNA is TGTGCCTTTTTACAGGGTGGCTATGGCTACACCTTC.

The chain uses TRBV27 and TRBJ2-7; 7 nucleotides agree with TRBD2. The CDR3 consists of 13 residues. V lost 4 bases, J lost 2 bases, and 2 bases stayed unmatched. Germline assignment: CDR1 MNHEY and CDR2 SMNVEV (reference sequence). CDR3 coding DNA: TGTGCCAGCAGTTATAGCGGGCCCTACGAGCAGTACTTC. Translating it yields CASSYSGPYEQYF.

The CDR3 bases are TGTGCCAGCAGCCCCGCAGGGAAGAATAGGAACTATGGCTACACCTTC. It specifies CASSPAGKNRNYGYTF. The gene calls are TRBV7-9 and TRBJ1-2; D might be TRBD1 (5 bases). Germline V gene lookup returns CDR1 SEHNR and CDR2 FQNEAQ (reference sequence). V was trimmed by 5 bases and J by 2 bases, leaving 18 bases between them. The CDR3 runs 16 residues.

This chain links TRBV6-6 with TRBJ1-1; TRBD1 is a possible D gene (5 bases). The CDR3 totals 14 residues. Trimming pared 6 bases from V and 7 bases from J, leaving 18 bases between. Germline loops: CDR1 MNHNY, CDR2 SVGAGI (reference sequence). The chain's CDR3 is CASSDIGALLEAFF. In DNA form, the CDR3 reads TGTGCCAGCAGCGACATTGGGGCGCTACTTGAAGCTTTCTTT.

The chain uses TRBV10-1 and TRBJ1-2; no reliable D call. Germline assignment: CDR1 WNHNN and CDR2 SYGVQD (reference sequence). The CDR3 runs to 14 residues. V was cut by 0 bases and J by 4 bases, with 9 bases left in between. CDR3 nucleotide sequence: TGCGCCAGCAGTGAGTCCACAGTCCCCTATGGCTACACCTTC. Translated, it gives CASSESTVPYGYTF.

The CDR3 DNA reads TGTGCCAGCAGGGGGGACACTGAGCAGTTCTTC. Protein sequence: CASRGDTEQFF. The chain couples TRBV2 to TRBJ2-1; D may be TRBD1 (6 bases). CDR1 and CDR2 from the germline V gene are SNHLY and FYNNEI. V dropped 6 bases and J dropped 9 bases, with 9 bases sitting between them. The CDR3 contains 11 residues.

The chain uses TRBV4-2 and TRBJ1-3; 9 bases line up with TRBD1. V lost 4 bases, J lost 1 base, and 8 bases stayed unmatched. Germline assignment: CDR1 LGHNA and CDR2 YNFKEQ. The CDR3 spans 17 residues. The CDR3 loop reads CASSPQGQGRSGNTIYF. The CDR3, as DNA: TGTGCCAGCAGCCCTCAGGGACAGGGCCGGTCTGGAAACACCATATATTTT.

Regarding this clone: This sample includes further DNA sequences coding for the same CDR3. The gene calls are TRBV6-6 and TRBJ2-5, with D unclear. V lost 5 bases to trimming and J lost 0 bases, with 7 bases between them. In germline, CDR1 is MNHNY, CDR2 SVGAGI (reference sequence). This CDR3 has 13 residues. In DNA, the CDR3 is TGTGCCAGCAGTCGGGCCAACCAAGAGACCCAGTACTTC. Translation gives CASSRANQETQYF.

This chain uses TRBV21-1 with TRBJ2-3. TRBV21-1 is assigned pseudogene status. The CDR3 totals 15 residues. In DNA, the CDR3 is TGTGCCAGCAGCAAAGGCCTTCTGGGCACAGATACGCAGTATTTT. Amino acids: CASSKGLLGTDTQYF.

The V call is TRBV7-2, the J call TRBJ2-7; perhaps TRBD1 as D (6 bases). This CDR3 is 13 amino acids long. Germline assignment: CDR1 SGHTA and CDR2 FQGNSA. Trimming removed 3 bases at V and 5 bases at J, with 11 bases between. In nucleotides, the CDR3 is TGTGCCAGCAGCTTGTCAGGGGTCAACGAGCAGTACTTC. It is translated as CASSLSGVNEQYF.

The chain recombines TRBV2 with TRBJ1-4; 10 bases are a match to TRBD1. The CDR3 covers 14 residues. CDR1 and CDR2 from the germline V gene are SNHLY and FYNNEI. V lost 6 bases and J lost 7; bases outside the gene matches: 5. DNA of the CDR3: TGTGCCAGCAGAGGGACAGGGGATATTGAAAAACTGTTTTTT. Translation: CASRGTGDIEKLFF.

The rearrangement uses TRBV9 and TRBJ1-1, with a tentative D call TRBD1 (5 bases). From germline, CDR1 is SGDLS and CDR2 YYNGEE. This CDR3 has 17 amino acids. Trimming removed 4 bases from V and 6 bases from J, with 25 bases in between. The CDR3 sequence is CASSPPNVGGVDAEAFF. The CDR3 DNA reads TGTGCCAGCAGCCCACCTAACGTCGGGGGGGTGGACGCTGAAGCTTTCTTT.

The chain combines TRBV9 with TRBJ1-1; weak D call: TRBD1 (5 bases). This CDR3 region has 16 residues. V shed 0 bases and J shed 0 bases, with 12 bases lying between them. CDR1 SGDLS and CDR2 YYNGEE come from the germline V gene. The CDR3 nucleotides read TGTGCCAGCAGCGTAGGGTCAGGGAACCTGAACACTGAAGCTTTCTTT. It translates to CASSVGSGNLNTEAFF.

The J gene is TRBJ2-7, the V gene TRBV10-3; no clear D gene. CDR3 length equals 13 residues. Trimming cost V 5 bases and J 3 bases, with 11 bases left between them. Germline V gene sequence: CDR1 ENHRY, CDR2 SYGVKD. CDR3 bases: TGTGCCATCAGTCCCTCTCAGCTCTACGAGCAGTACTTC. It translates to CAISPSQLYEQYF.

With respect to this clone: The sample contains more than one DNA sequence encoding this CDR3. The rearrangement uses TRBV14 and TRBJ2-2; possibly TRBD1 for D (5 bases). V lost 4 bases and J lost 6, with 15 bases in between. The germline V gene has CDR1 SGHDN and CDR2 FVKESK. This CDR3 spans 15 amino acids. The CDR3: CASSPYVGQAGELFF. For the CDR3, the DNA is TGTGCCAGCAGCCCGTACGTGGGGCAGGCCGGGGAGCTGTTTTTT.

The rearrangement links TRBV7-3 to TRBJ2-3; the match to TRBD2 covers 10 bases. The length of the CDR3 is 15 residues. Unmatched junction bases numbered 11, after V lost 5 bases and J lost 9 bases. The germline V gene has CDR1 SGHTA and CDR2 FQGTGA. The CDR3 nucleotides are TGTGCCAGCAGCCTCTCCGGGACTAGCGTAGGCACGCAGTATTTT. Protein sequence: CASSLSGTSVGTQYF.